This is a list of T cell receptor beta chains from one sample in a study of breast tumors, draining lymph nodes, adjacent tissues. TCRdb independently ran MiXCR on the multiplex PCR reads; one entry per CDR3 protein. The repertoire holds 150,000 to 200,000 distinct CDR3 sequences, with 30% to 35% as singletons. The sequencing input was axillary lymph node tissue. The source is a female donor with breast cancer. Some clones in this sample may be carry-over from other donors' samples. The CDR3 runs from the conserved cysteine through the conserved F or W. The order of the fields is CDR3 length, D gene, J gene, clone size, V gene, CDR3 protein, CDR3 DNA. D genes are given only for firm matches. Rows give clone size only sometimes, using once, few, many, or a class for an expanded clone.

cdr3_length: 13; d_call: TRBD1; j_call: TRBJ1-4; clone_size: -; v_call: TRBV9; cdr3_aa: CASKGQGDEKLFF; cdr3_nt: TGCGCCAGCAAGGGACAGGGGGATGAAAAACTGTTTTTT
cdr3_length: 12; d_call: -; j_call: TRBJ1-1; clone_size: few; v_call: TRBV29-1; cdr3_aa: CSVGGWVTEAFF; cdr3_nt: TGCAGCGTGGGAGGTTGGGTCACTGAAGCTTTCTTT
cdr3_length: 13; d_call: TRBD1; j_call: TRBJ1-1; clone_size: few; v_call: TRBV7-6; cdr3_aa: CASSSWDRTEAFF; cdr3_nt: TGTGCCAGCAGCTCATGGGACAGAACTGAAGCTTTCTTT
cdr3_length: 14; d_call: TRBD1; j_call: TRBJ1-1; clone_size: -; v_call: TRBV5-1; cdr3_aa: CASSSLRDREGAFF; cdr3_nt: TGCGCCAGCAGCTCTCTAAGGGACAGGGAAGGAGCTTTCTTT
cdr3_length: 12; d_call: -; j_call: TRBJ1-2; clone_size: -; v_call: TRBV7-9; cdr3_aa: CASSLGVGGYTF; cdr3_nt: TGTGCCAGCAGCTTAGGAGTGGGGGGCTACACCTTC
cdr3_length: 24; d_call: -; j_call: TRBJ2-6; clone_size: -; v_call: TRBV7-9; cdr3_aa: CASSFYICSARDHADSSGANVLTF; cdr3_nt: -
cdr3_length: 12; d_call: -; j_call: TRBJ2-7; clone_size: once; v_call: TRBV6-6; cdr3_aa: CASSLPGAEQYF; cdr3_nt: TGTGCCAGCAGTTTACCGGGTGCCGAGCAGTACTTC
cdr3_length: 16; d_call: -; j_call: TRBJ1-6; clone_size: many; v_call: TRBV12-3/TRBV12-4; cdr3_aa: CASSFSSPAYNSPLHF; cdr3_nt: TGTGCCAGCAGCTTTTCCTCCCCCGCGTATAATTCACCCCTCCACTTT
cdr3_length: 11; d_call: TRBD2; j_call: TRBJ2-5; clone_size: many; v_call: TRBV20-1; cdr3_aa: CSAVAGETQSF; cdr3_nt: TGCAGTGCTGTGGCGGGGGAGACCCAGTCCTTC
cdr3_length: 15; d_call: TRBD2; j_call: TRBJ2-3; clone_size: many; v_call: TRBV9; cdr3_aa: CASSPGTISTDTQYF; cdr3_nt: TGTGCCAGCAGTCCCGGGACTATCAGCACAGATACGCAGTATTTT
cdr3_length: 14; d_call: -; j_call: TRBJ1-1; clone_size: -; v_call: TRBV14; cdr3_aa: CASSLASIYTEASF; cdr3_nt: TGTGCCAGCAGCCTTGCGAGCATTTACACTGAAGCTTCCTTT
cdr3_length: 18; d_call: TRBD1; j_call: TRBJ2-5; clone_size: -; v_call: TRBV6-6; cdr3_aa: CASSHSRAGTAWKETQYF; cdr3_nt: TGTGCCAGCAGTCACTCGAGGGCCGGGACAGCCTGGAAAGAGACCCAGTACTTC
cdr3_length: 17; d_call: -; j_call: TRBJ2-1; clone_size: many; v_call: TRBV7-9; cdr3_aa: CASSLYRGRSSYNEQFF; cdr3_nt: TGTGCCAGCAGCTTATACCGGGGGAGGAGCTCCTACAATGAGCAGTTCTTC
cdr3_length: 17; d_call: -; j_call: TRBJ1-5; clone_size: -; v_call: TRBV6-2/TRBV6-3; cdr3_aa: CASSRPTGGSSNQPQHF; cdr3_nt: TGTGCCAGCAGTCGGCCGACGGGGGGTAGCAGCAATCAGCCCCAGCATTTT
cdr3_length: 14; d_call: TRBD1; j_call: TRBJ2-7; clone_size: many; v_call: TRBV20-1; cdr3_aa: CSASAQGDSSEQYF; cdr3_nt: TGCAGTGCTAGCGCACAGGGGGATTCCTCCGAGCAGTACTTC
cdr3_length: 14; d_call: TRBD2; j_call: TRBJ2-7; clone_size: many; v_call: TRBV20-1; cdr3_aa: CSAFLAGRGYEQYF; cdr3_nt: TGCAGTGCTTTCCTAGCGGGCCGTGGGTACGAGCAGTACTTC
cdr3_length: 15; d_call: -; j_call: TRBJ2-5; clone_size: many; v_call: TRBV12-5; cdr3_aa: CASARHGPLGETQYF; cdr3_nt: TGTGCTAGTGCCCGTCACGGTCCTTTGGGAGAGACCCAGTACTTC
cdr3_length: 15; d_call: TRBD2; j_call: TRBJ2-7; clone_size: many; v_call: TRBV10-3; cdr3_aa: CAIKASGTDFYEQYF; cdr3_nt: TGTGCCATCAAGGCTAGCGGGACCGACTTCTACGAGCAGTACTTC
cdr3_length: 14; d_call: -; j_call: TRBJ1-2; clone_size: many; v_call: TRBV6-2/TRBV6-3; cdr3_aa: CASSYRTGAYGYTF; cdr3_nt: TGTGCCAGCAGTTACCGTACCGGGGCCTATGGCTACACCTTC
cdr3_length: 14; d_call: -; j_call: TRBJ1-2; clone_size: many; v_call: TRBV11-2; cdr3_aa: CASRSITVPYGYTF; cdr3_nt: TGTGCCAGCAGATCAATTACAGTCCCCTATGGCTACACCTTC
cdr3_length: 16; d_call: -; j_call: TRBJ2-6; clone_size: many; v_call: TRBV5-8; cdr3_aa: CASSLDPTSLANVLTF; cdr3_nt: TGTGCCAGCAGCTTGGACCCCACCTCCTTGGCCAACGTCCTGACTTTC
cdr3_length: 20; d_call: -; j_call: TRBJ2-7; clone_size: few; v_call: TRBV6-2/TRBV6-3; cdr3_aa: CASSYPRPGASRVNSYEQYF; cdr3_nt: TGTGCCAGCAGTTACCCGCGTCCCGGGGCCTCCAGGGTAAACTCCTACGAGCAGTACTTC
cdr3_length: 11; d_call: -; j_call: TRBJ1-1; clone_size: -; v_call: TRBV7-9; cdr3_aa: CASSGETEAFF; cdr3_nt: TGTGCCAGCAGCGGGGAGACTGAAGCTTTCTTT
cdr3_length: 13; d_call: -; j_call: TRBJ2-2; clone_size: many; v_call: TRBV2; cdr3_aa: CASKTVPTGELFF; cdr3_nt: TGTGCCAGCAAGACAGTTCCTACCGGGGAGCTGTTTTTT
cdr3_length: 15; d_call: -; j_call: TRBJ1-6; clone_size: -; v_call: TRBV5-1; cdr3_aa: CASSLTGTVNSPLHF; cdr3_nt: TGCGCCAGCAGCTTAACCGGGACGGTTAATTCACCCCTCCACTTT
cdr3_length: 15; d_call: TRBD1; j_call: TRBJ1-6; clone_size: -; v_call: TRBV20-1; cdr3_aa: CSASTRAGGNSPLHF; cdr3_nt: TGCAGTGCTAGTACCAGGGCAGGGGGTAATTCACCCCTCCACTTT
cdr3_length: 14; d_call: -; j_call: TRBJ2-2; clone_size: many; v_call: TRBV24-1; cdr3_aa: CATANRGVTGELFF; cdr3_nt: TGTGCCACCGCGAATCGTGGGGTCACCGGGGAGCTGTTTTTT
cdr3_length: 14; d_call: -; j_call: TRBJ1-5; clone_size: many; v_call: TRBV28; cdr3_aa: CATKRGVSNQPQHF; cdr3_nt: TGTGCCACCAAGAGAGGGGTTAGCAATCAGCCCCAGCATTTT
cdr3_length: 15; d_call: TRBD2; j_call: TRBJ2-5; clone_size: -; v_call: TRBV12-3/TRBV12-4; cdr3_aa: CASRGTSGLQETQYF; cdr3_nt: TGTGCCAGCAGAGGGACTAGCGGGCTGCAAGAGACCCAGTACTTC
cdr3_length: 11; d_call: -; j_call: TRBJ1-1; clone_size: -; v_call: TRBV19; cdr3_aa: CASSILAEAFF; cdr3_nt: TGTGCCAGTAGTATTCTCGCTGAAGCTTTCTTT
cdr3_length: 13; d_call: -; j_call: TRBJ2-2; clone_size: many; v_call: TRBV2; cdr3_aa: CASTQGSSGELFF; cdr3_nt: TGTGCCAGCACACAGGGATCATCCGGGGAGCTGTTTTTT
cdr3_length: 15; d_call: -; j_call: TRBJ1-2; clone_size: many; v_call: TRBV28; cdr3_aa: CASSSPARANYGYTF; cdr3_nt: TGTGCCAGCAGTTCCCCCGCCCGAGCTAACTATGGCTACACCTTC
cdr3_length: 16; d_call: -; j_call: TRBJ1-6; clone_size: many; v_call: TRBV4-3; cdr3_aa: CASSQDLEETEGALHF; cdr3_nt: TGCGCCAGCAGCCAAGATCTCGAGGAAACGGAGGGGGCCCTCCACTTT
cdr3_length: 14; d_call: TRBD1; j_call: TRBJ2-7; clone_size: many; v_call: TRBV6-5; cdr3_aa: CASSYGQGVDEQYF; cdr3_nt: TGTGCCAGCAGTTACGGACAGGGAGTGGACGAGCAGTACTTC
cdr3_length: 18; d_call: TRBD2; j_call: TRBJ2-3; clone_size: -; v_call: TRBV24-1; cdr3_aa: CATSEQKLAGASTDTQYF; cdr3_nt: TGTGCCACCAGTGAACAAAAACTAGCGGGGGCTAGCACAGATACGCAGTATTTT
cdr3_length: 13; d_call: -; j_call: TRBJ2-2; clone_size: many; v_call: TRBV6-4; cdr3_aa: CASSPARAGELFF; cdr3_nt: TGTGCCAGCAGCCCGGCTAGGGCCGGGGAGCTGTTTTTT
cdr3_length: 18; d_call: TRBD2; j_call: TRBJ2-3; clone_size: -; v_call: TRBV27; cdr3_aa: CASSSPFTSGASTDTQYF; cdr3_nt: TGTGCCAGCAGTTCCCCCTTTACTAGCGGGGCTAGCACAGATACGCAGTATTTT
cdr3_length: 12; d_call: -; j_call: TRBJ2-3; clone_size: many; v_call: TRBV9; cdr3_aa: CASSAALGTQYF; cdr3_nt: TGTGCCAGCAGCGCCGCATTAGGTACGCAGTATTTT
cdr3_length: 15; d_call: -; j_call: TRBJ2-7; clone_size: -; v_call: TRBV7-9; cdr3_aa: CASSLKLIWSNEQYF; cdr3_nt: TGTGCCAGCAGCTTAAAGTTGATCTGGAGTAACGAGCAGTACTTC
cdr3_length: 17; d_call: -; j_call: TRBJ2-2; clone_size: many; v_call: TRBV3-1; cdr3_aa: CAASTLREPLRTGELFF; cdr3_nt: TGTGCCGCCAGCACCCTCCGGGAACCCCTACGGACCGGGGAGCTGTTTTTT